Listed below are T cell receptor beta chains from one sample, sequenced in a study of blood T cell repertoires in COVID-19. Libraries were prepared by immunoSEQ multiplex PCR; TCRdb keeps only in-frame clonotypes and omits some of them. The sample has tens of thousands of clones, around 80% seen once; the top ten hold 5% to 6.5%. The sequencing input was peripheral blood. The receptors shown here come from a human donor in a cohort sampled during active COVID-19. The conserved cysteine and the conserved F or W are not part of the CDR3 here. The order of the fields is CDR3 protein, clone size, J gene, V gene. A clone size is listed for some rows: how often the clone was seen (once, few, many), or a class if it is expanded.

CDR3aa: ASSKRGGEQY; abundance: -; j_gene: TRBJ2-7; v_gene: TRBV11-2
CDR3aa: ASRRGVDGNTIY; abundance: few; j_gene: TRBJ1-3; v_gene: TRBV3-1/TRBV3-2
CDR3aa: ASSLDNGLSSNQPQH; abundance: once; j_gene: TRBJ1-5; v_gene: TRBV7-8
CDR3aa: ATSDSNRGNTQY; abundance: -; j_gene: TRBJ2-3; v_gene: TRBV24-1
CDR3aa: ASSSVTGTSYEQY; abundance: -; j_gene: TRBJ2-7; v_gene: TRBV5-1
CDR3aa: ASSQNPPGTGETQY; abundance: -; j_gene: TRBJ2-5; v_gene: TRBV4-1
CDR3aa: ASSARQGTTEAF; abundance: few; j_gene: TRBJ1-1; v_gene: TRBV10-2
CDR3aa: ASSQVLGTGVANTGELF; abundance: -; j_gene: TRBJ2-2; v_gene: TRBV4-1
CDR3aa: AISELAGVTEAF; abundance: -; j_gene: TRBJ1-1; v_gene: TRBV10-3
CDR3aa: ASSLAGGGSRSPLH; abundance: -; j_gene: TRBJ1-6; v_gene: TRBV27
CDR3aa: ASSLGASGGRETQY; abundance: -; j_gene: TRBJ2-5; v_gene: TRBV5-1
CDR3aa: ASSTYSGTGNEQF; abundance: few; j_gene: TRBJ2-1; v_gene: TRBV19
CDR3aa: ASSYPGQGALF; abundance: once; j_gene: TRBJ2-1; v_gene: TRBV6-5
CDR3aa: SVRGVNMNTEAF; abundance: -; j_gene: TRBJ1-1; v_gene: TRBV29-1
CDR3aa: ASSYRGGDIDTQY; abundance: -; j_gene: TRBJ2-3; v_gene: TRBV6-5
CDR3aa: ASSYSGQGANGYT; abundance: -; j_gene: TRBJ1-2; v_gene: TRBV6-6
CDR3aa: AISEFQNTEAF; abundance: -; j_gene: TRBJ1-1; v_gene: TRBV10-3
CDR3aa: ASSPSRDETQY; abundance: -; j_gene: TRBJ2-5; v_gene: TRBV13
CDR3aa: ASSLARTGADEQY; abundance: -; j_gene: TRBJ2-7; v_gene: TRBV7-9
CDR3aa: ASSSLHLNEKLF; abundance: few; j_gene: TRBJ1-4; v_gene: TRBV6-6
CDR3aa: ASSLGQGAAF; abundance: -; j_gene: TRBJ1-1; v_gene: TRBV12-3/TRBV12-4
CDR3aa: ASSLGTGGLYEQY; abundance: once; j_gene: TRBJ2-7; v_gene: TRBV7-2
CDR3aa: ASSISVFGYT; abundance: -; j_gene: TRBJ1-2; v_gene: TRBV19
CDR3aa: ASSPSGSYGYT; abundance: -; j_gene: TRBJ1-2; v_gene: TRBV18
CDR3aa: ASSLDPGEGEQY; abundance: once; j_gene: TRBJ2-7; v_gene: TRBV5-1
CDR3aa: ASSLEWGAEAF; abundance: -; j_gene: TRBJ1-1; v_gene: TRBV7-9
CDR3aa: ASSSPPQKAGVGSYNEQF; abundance: -; j_gene: TRBJ2-1; v_gene: TRBV14
CDR3aa: ASTGGPSSGNTIY; abundance: few; j_gene: TRBJ1-3; v_gene: TRBV28
CDR3aa: ASSFKGGTEAF; abundance: -; j_gene: TRBJ1-1; v_gene: TRBV11-3
CDR3aa: ASSQTRPSGTGVGDTQY; abundance: -; j_gene: TRBJ2-3; v_gene: TRBV4-2
CDR3aa: ASSDPGTGHTEAF; abundance: -; j_gene: TRBJ1-1; v_gene: TRBV5-4
CDR3aa: ASSFGTGSNTEAF; abundance: -; j_gene: TRBJ1-1; v_gene: TRBV11-3